This passage covers 9 T cell receptor beta chains from one sample sequenced in a study of cytomegalovirus exposure and HLA in healthy donors. Profiling relied on immunoSEQ multiplex PCR, and the TCRdb table lists in-frame clones only, not all of them. The data hold 90,000 to 130,000 clones, with around 85% observed a single time. The specimen was PBMCs. The source is a woman aged 18-29 years in good health and CMV-seronegative.

V is TRBV30 and J is TRBJ1-4; the D gene is possibly TRBD1 (6 bases). Trimming cost V 1 base and J 8 bases, with 14 bases left between them. Germline V gives CDR1 GTSNPN, CDR2 SVGIG (reference sequence). The CDR3 is made up of 14 amino acids. The CDR3 is CAWSGPQGEEKLFF. CDR3 sequence (DNA): TGTGCCTGGAGTGGCCCACAGGGTGAAGAAAAACTGTTTTTT.

V is TRBV10-3 and J is TRBJ2-5, with 11 positions matching TRBD2. J gave up 3 bases and V 11 bases, and 8 bases lay outside the gene matches. Germline loops: CDR1 ENHRY, CDR2 SYGVKD. The CDR3 sequence is 14 residues long. The CDR3 loop is CAVSSGGGKETQYF. For the CDR3, the DNA is TGTGCCGTGAGTAGCGGGGGGGGAAAAGAGACCCAGTACTTC.

This clone was counted once. The chain is built from TRBV6-1 and TRBJ1-2, with 7 bases fitting TRBD1. Germline CDR1 is MNHNS and CDR2 is SASEGT. The length of the CDR3 is 16 residues. The junction had 8 bases not matched to a gene; V was cut back by 0 bases and J by 4 bases. For the CDR3, the DNA is TGTGCCAGCAGTGAAGCGTTCCAGGGGGTATCCTATGGCTACACCTTC. It yields the protein CASSEAFQGVSYGYTF.

The chain combines TRBV28 with TRBJ1-2; maybe TRBD1 (6 bases). The germline CDR1 and CDR2 sequences are MDHEN and SYDVKM. Between the trimmed V and J ends, which lost 2 bases and 11 bases, there was a span of 21 bases. The CDR3 contains 15 residues. As DNA, the CDR3 is TGTGCCAGCAGTTTACCCCCGGGCCAGGGGAAGTGGTACACCTTC. Translated: CASSLPPGQGKWYTF.

J is TRBJ1-2 and V is TRBV5-5; TRBD1 agrees at 10 bases. The length of the CDR3 is 18 residues. Germline V CDR1 and CDR2: SGHKS, YYEKEE (reference sequence). After removal of 3 bases from V and 6 bases from J, the junction contained 17 bases not matched to a gene. CDR3 nucleotide sequence: TGTGCCAGCAGCTGGCGATCCGGGACAGGGGCTATCTTCAATGGCTACACCTTC. Its protein product is CASSWRSGTGAIFNGYTF.

V usage is TRBV7-3 and J usage is TRBJ2-2; D unclear. CDR3 length: 14 residues. The V gene lost 5 bases and the J gene lost 2 bases, with 9 bases spanning the gap. The germline V gene encodes CDR1 SGHTA and CDR2 FQGTGA. The chain's CDR3 is CASSLDSNTGELFF. As DNA, the CDR3 is TGTGCCAGCAGCCTTGACTCCAACACCGGGGAGCTGTTTTTT.

The chain recombines TRBV2 with TRBJ1-1; a possible D gene is TRBD1 (6 bases). V was cut by 7 bases and J by 3 bases, with 12 bases left in between. The CDR3 covers 13 residues. Looked up from germline, CDR1 is SNHLY and CDR2 is FYNNEI. The CDR3 protein is CASTRWTDTEAFF. CDR3 in DNA: TGTGCCAGCACCCGGTGGACAGACACTGAAGCTTTCTTT.

The chain has TRBV27 and TRBJ2-2; 8 bases align to TRBD1. V lost 6 bases, J lost 5 bases, and 5 bases stayed unmatched. The CDR3 sequence is 14 residues long. Germline values: CDR1 MNHEY, CDR2 SMNVEV (reference sequence). The CDR3 DNA is TGTGCCAGCAGCAGACAGGGGAAGACCGGGGAGCTGTTTTTT. Translation gives CASSRQGKTGELFF.

As regards this clone: At one of its ends the junction is not consistent with the germline gene, which may arise from a read error. V is TRBV6-6 and J is TRBJ1-3, with D perhaps TRBD1 (5 bases). The CDR3 consists of 10 residues. The germline V gene encodes CDR1 MNHNY and CDR2 SVGAGI (reference sequence). CDR3 nucleotide sequence: TGTGCCAGCAGGTCGGACAAGGAGCATTTT. The encoded protein is CASRSDKEHF.